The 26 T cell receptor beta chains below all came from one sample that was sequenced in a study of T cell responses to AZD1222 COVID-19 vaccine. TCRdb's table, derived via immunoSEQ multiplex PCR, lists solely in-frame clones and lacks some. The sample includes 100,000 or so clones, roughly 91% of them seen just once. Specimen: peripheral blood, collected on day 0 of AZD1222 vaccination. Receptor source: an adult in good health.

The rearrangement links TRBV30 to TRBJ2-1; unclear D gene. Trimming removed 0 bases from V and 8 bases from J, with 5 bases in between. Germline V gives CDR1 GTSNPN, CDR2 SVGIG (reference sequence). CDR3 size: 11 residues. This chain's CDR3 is CAWSVRDEQFF. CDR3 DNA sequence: TGTGCCTGGAGTGTACGTGATGAGCAGTTCTTC.

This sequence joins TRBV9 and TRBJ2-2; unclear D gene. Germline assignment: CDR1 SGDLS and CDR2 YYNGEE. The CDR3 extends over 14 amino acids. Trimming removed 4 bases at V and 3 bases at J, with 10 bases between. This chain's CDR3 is CASSTRPHTGELFF. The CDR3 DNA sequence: TGTGCCAGCAGCACAAGACCGCACACCGGGGAGCTGTTTTTT.

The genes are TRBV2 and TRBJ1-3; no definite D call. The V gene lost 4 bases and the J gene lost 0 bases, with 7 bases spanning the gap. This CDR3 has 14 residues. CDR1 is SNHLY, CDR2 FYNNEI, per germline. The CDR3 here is CASSVGSSGNTIYF. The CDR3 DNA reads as TGTGCCAGCAGTGTGGGCAGCTCTGGAAACACCATATATTTT.

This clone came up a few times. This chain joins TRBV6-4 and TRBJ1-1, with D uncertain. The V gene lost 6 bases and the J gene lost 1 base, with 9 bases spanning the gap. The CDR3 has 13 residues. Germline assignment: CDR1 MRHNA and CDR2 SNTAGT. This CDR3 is CASSEQANTEAFF. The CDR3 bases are TGTGCCAGCAGCGAGCAGGCGAACACTGAAGCTTTCTTT.

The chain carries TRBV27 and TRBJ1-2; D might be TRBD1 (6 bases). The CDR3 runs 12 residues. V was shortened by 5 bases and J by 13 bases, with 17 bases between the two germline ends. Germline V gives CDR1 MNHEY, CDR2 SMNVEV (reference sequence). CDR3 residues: CASSELTGPSTF. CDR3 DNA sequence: TGTGCCAGCAGTGAGCTCACAGGGCCCTCCACCTTC.

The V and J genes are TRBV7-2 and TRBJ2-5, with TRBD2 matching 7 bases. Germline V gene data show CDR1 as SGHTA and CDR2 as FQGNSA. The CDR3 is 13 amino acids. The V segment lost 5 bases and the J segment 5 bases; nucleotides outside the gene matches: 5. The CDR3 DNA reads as TGTGCCAGCAGCCCAGCGGGGCGGGAGACCCAGTACTTC. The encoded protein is CASSPAGRETQYF.

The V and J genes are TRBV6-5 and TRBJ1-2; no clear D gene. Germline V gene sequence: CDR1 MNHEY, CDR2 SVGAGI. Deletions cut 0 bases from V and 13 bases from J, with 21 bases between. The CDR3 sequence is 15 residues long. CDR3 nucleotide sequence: TGTGCCAGCAGTTACTCGCGGGGTTCTCCTCGTGGTTGCACCTTC. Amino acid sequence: CASSYSRGSPRGCTF.

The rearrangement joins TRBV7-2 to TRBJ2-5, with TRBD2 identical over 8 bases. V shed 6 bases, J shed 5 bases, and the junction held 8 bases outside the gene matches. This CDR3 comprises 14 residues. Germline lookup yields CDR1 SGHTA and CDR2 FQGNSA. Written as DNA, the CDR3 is TGTGCCAGCAGGGTAGGAGCGGGAGTGGAGACCCAGTACTTC. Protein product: CASRVGAGVETQYF.

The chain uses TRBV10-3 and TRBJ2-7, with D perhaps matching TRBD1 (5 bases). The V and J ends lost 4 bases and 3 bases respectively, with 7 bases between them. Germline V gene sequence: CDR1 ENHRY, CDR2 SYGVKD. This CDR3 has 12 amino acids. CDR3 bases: TGTGCCATCAGTGCCCAGGGCTACGAGCAGTACTTC. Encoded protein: CAISAQGYEQYF.

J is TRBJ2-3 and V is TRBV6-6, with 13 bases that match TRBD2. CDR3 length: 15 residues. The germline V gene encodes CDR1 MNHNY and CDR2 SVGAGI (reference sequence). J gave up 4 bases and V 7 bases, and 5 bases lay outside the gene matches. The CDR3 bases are TGTGCCAGCATCACGGGACTAGCGGGATCAGATACGCAGTATTTT. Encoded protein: CASITGLAGSDTQYF.

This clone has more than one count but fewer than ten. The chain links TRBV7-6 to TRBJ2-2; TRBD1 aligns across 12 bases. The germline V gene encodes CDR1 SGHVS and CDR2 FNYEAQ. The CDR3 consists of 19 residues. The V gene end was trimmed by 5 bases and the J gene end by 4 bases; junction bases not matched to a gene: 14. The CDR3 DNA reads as TGTGCCAGCAGCCTTAGGGACAGGGGGCGCCCCTTAATCACCGGGGAGCTGTTTTTT. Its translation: CASSLRDRGRPLITGELFF.

Here the CDR3 DNA reads TGTGCCAGCAGCCCCTCAGCCGGAGAGACCCAGTACTTC. Its protein product is CASSPSAGETQYF. The V and J genes are TRBV12-3 or TRBV12-4 and TRBJ2-5, with D hard to call. The CDR3 totals 13 residues. With 6 bases removed from V and 4 bases from J, the gap between germline ends came to 12 bases.

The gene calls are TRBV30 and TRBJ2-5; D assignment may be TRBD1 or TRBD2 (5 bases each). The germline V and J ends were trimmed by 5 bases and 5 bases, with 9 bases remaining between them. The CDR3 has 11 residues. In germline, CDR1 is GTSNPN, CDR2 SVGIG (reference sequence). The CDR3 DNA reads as TGTGCCTGGGGGGACCGTGAGACCCAGTACTTC. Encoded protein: CAWGDRETQYF.

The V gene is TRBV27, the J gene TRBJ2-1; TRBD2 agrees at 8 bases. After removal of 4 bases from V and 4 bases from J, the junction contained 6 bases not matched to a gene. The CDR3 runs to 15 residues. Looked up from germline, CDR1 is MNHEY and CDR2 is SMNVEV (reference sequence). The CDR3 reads CASSWGLAGYNEQFF. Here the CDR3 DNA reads TGTGCCAGCAGTTGGGGCCTAGCGGGTTACAATGAGCAGTTCTTC.

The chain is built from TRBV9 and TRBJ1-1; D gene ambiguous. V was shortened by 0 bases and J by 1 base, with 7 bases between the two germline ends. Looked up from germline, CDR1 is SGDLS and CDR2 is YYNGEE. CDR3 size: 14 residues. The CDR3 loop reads CASSVGTENTEAFF. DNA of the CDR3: TGTGCCAGCAGCGTAGGGACGGAGAACACTGAAGCTTTCTTT.

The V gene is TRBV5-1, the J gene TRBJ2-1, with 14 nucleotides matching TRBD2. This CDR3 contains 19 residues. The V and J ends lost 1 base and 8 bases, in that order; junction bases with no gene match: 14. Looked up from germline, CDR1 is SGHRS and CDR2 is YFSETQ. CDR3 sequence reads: CASSLKTSGRARVLDEQFF. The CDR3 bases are TGCGCCAGCAGCTTGAAGACTAGCGGGAGGGCCAGGGTATTAGATGAGCAGTTCTTC.

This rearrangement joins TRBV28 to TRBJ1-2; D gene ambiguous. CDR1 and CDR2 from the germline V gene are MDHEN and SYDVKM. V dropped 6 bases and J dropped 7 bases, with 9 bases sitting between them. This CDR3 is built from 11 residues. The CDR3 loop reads CASSSESGYTF. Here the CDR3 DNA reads TGTGCCAGCAGCTCGGAGAGTGGCTACACCTTC.

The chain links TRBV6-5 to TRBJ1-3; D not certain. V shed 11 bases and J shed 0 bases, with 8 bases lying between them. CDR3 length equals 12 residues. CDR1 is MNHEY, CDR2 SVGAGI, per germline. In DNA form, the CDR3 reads TGTGCCGCGGGGAACTCTGGAAACACCATATATTTT. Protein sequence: CAAGNSGNTIYF.

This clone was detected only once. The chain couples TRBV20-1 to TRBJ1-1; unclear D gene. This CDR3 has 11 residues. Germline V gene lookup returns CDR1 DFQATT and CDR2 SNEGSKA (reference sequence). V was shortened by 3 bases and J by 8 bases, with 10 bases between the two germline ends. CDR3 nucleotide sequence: TGCAGTGCTAGTTTGAGAAGGGAAGCTTTCTTT. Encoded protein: CSASLRREAFF.

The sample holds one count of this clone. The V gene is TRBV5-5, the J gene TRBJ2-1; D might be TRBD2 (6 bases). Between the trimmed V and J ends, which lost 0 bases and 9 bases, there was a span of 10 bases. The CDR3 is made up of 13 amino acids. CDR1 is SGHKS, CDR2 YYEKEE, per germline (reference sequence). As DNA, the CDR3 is TGTGCCAGCAGCTTGGGTCTGACTAGTGAGCAGTTCTTC. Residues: CASSLGLTSEQFF.

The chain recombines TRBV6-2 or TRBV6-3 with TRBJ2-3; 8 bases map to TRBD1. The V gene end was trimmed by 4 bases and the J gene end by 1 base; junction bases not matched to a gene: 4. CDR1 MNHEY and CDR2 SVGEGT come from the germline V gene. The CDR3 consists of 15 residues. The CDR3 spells CASSFPGQGTDTQYF. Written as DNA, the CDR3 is TGTGCCAGCAGTTTCCCGGGACAGGGCACAGATACGCAGTATTTT.

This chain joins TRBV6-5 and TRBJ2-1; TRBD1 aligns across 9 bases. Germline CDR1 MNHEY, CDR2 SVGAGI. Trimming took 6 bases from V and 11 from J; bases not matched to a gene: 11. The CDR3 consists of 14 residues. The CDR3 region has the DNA TGTGCCAGCAGAAGAACAGGGGGCGATGAGAAGCAGTTCTTC. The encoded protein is CASRRTGGDEKQFF.

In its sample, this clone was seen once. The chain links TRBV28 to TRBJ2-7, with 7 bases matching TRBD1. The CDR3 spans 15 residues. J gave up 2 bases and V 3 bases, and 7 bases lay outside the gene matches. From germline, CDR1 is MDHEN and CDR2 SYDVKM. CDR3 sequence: CASSFLRQGPYEQYF. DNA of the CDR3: TGTGCCAGCAGTTTCTTGAGACAGGGTCCCTACGAGCAGTACTTC.

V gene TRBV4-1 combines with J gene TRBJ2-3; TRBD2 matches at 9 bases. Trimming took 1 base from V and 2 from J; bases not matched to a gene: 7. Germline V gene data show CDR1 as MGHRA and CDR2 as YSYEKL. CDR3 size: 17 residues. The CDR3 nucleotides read TGCGCCAGCAGCCAAGGTTGGGCGGGAGGGAACACAGATACGCAGTATTTT. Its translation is CASSQGWAGGNTDTQYF.

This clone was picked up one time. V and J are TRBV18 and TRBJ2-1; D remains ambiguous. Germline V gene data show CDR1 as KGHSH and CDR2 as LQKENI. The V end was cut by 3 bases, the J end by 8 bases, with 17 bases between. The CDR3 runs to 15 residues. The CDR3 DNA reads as TGTGCCAGCTCACCGTTGGACGCTCTCGGCCATGAGCAGTTCTTC. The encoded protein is CASSPLDALGHEQFF. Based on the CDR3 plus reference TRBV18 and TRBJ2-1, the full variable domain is NAGVMQNPRHLVRRRGQEARLRCSPMKGHSHVYWYRQLPEEGLKFMVYLQKENIIDESGMPKERFSAEFPKEGPSILRIQQVVRGDSAAYFCASSPLDALGHEQFFGPGTRLTVL.

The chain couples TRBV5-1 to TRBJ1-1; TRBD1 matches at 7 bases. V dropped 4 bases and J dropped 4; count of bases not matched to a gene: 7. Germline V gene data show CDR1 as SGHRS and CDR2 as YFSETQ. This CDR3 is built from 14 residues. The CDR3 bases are TGCGCCAGCAGCAGACCTCAGGGGGGCACTGAAGCTTTCTTT. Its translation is CASSRPQGGTEAFF.